This section outlines one T cell receptor beta chain sequence together with its context. Sequenced by immunoSEQ multiplex PCR; TCRdb stores in-frame clones only, minus some. The profile shows some 200,000 clones, 65% to 85% of them singletons. This sample is drawn from a study of blood T cell repertoires in COVID-19. Between the trimmed V and J ends, which lost 7 bases and 4 bases, there was a span of 13 bases. CDR1 LGHDT and CDR2 YNNKEL come from the germline V gene (reference sequence). The CDR3 runs 13 residues. The chain is built from TRBV3-1 (or the pseudogene TRBV3-2) and TRBJ1-1, with D possibly being TRBD1 (5 bases). The source is a woman older than 75 with acute or convalescent COVID-19. Sequencing was carried out using peripheral blood. The CDR3 loop reads CASNRRRGTEAFF. The CDR3 DNA reads TGTGCCAGCAACCGTCGAAGGGGCACTGAAGCTTTCTTT.